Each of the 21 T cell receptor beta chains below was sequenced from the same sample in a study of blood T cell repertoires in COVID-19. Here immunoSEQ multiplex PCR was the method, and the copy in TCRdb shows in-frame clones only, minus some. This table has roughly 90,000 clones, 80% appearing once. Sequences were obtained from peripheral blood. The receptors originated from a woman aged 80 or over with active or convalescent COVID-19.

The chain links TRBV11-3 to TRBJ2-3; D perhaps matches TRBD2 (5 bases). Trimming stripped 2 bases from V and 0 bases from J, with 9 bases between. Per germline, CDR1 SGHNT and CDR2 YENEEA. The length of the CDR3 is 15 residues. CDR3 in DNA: TGTGCCAGCAGCTTATCAGACTATAGCACAGATACGCAGTATTTT. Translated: CASSLSDYSTDTQYF.

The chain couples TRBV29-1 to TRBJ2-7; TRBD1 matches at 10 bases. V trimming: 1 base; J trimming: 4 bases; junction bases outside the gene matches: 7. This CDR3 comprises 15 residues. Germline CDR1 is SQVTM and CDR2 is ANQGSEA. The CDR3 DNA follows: TGCAGCGTTGAAGCGATTGGGGACAGGGGTTACGAGCAGTACTTC. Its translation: CSVEAIGDRGYEQYF.

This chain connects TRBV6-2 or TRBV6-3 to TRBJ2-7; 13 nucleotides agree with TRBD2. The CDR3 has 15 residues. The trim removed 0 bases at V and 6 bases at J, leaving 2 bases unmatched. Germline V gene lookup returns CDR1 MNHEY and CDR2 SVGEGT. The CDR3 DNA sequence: TGTGCCAGCAGTTACTCGGGACTAGCGGGACCCGAGCAGTACTTC. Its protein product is CASSYSGLAGPEQYF.

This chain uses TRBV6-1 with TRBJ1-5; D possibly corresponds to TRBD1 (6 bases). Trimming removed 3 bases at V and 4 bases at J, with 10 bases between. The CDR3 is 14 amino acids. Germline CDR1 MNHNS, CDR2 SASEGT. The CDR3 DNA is TGTGCCAGCAGTGAGCCCGGACAGAATCAGCCCCAGCATTTT. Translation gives CASSEPGQNQPQHF.

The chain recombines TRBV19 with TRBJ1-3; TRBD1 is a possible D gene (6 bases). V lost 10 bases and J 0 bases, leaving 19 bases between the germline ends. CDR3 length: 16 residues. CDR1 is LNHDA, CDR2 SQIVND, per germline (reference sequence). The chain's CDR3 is CATSSGQGLSGNTIYF. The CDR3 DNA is TGTGCCACCTCATCCGGCCAGGGGCTCTCTGGAAACACCATATATTTT.

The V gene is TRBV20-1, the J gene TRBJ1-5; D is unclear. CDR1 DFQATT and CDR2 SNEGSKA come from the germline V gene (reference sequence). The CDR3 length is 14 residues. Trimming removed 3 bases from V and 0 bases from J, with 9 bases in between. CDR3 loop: CSASPGISNQPQHF. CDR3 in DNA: TGCAGTGCTAGTCCCGGGATTAGCAATCAGCCCCAGCATTTT.

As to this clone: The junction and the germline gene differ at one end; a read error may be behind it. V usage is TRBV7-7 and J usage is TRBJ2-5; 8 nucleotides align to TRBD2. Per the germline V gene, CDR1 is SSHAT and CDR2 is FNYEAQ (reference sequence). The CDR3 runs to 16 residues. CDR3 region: CASSLGQVGRGETQYF. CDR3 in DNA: TGTGCTAGCAGCTTAGGACAAGTCGGGAGGGGTGAGACCCAGTACTTC.

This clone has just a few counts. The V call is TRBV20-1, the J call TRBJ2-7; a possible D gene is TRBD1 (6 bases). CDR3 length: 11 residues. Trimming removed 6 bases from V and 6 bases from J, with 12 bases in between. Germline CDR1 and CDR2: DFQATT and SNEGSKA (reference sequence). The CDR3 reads CSASGVGEQYF. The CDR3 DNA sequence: TGCAGTGCCTCAGGGGTCGGCGAGCAGTACTTC.

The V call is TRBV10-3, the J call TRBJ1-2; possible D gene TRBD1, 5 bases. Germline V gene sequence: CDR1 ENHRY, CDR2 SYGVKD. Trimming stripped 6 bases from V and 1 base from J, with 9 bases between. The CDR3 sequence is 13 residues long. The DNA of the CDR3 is TGTGCCATCAGCCAGCAGGGTAACTATGGCTACACCTTC. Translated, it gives CAISQQGNYGYTF.

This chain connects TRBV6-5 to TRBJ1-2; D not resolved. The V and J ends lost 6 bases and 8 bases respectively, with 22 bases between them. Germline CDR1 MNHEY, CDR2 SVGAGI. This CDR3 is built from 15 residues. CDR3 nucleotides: TGTGCCAGCAGGAGGAACCGCCAACACCCGCCGGGCTACACCTTC. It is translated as CASRRNRQHPPGYTF.

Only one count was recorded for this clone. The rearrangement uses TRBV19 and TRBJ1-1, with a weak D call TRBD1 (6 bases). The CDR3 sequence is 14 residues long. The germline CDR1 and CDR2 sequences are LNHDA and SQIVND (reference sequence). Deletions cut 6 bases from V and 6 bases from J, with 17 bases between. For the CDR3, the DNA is TGTGCCAGTAGAGACACAGGGTTAGTAGCTGAAGCTTTCTTT. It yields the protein CASRDTGLVAEAFF.

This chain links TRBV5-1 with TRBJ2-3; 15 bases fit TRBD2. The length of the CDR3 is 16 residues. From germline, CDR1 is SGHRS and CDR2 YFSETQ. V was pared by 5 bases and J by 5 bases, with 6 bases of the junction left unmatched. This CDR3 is CASRGLAGGPGDTQYF. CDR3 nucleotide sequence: TGCGCCAGCAGAGGACTAGCGGGAGGGCCCGGAGATACGCAGTATTTT.

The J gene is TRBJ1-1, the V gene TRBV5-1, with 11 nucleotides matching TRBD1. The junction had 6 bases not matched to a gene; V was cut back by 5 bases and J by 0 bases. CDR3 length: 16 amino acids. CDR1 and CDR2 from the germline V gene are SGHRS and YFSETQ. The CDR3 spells CASSGTGGYLNTEAFF. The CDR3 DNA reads TGCGCCAGCAGTGGGACAGGGGGTTATCTGAACACTGAAGCTTTCTTT.

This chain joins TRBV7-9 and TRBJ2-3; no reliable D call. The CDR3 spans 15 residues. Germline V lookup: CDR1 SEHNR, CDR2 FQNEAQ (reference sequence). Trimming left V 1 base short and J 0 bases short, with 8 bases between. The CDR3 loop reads CASSLGATSTDTQYF. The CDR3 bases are TGTGCCAGCAGCTTAGGCGCTACTAGCACAGATACGCAGTATTTT.

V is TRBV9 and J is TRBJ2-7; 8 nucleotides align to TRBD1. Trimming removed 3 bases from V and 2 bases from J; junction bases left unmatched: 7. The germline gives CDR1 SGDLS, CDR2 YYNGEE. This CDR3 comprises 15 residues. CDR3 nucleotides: TGTGCCAGCAGCGCCGGATGGACAGGGCCCTACGAGCAGTACTTC. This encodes CASSAGWTGPYEQYF.

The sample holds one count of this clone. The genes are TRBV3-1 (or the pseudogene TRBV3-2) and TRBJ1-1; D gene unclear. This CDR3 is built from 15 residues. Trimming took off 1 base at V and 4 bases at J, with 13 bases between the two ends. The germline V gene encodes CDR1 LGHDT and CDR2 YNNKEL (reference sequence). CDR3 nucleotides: TGTGCCAGCAGCCAAGGGGGTTTGGGAGCCACTGAAGCTTTCTTT. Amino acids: CASSQGGLGATEAFF.

The CDR3 region is CASRAGRNTYNEQFF. The CDR3 DNA is TGTGCCAGCAGGGCGGGGAGGAACACCTACAATGAGCAGTTCTTC. The V call is TRBV6-5, the J call TRBJ2-1, with D tentatively TRBD2 (6 bases). The CDR3 is made up of 15 amino acids. Germline assignment: CDR1 MNHEY and CDR2 SVGAGI. V gave up 6 bases and J gave up 2 bases, with 14 bases separating them.

Here the CDR3 DNA reads TGTGCCAGCAGCTTATGGGCTAGCTCCGATGAGCAGTTCTTC. As protein: CASSLWASSDEQFF. V gene TRBV7-2 combines with J gene TRBJ2-1, with D possibly TRBD2 on 5 matching bases. The CDR3 extends over 14 amino acids. CDR1 SGHTA and CDR2 FQGNSA come from the germline V gene. Trimming shortened V by 2 bases and J by 8 bases, and 13 bases separated the two germline ends. Based on the CDR3 plus reference TRBV7-2 and TRBJ2-1, the full variable domain is GAGVSQSPSNKVTEKGKDVELRCDPISGHTALYWYRQSLGQGLEFLIYFQGNSAPDKSGLPSDRFSAERTGGSVSTLTIQRTQQEDSAVYLCASSLWASSDEQFFGPGTRLTVL.

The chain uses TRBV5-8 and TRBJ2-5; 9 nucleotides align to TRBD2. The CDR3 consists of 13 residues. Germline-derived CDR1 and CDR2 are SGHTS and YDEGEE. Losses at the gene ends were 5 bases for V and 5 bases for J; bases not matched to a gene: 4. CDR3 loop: CASRGLAMETQYF. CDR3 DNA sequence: TGTGCCAGCAGGGGACTAGCTATGGAGACCCAGTACTTC.

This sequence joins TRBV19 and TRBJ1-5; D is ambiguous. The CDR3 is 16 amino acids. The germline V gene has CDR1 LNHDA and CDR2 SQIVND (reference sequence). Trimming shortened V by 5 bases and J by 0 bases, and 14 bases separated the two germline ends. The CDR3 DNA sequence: TGTGCCAGTAGTCCAAGACCGACTAATAGCAATCAGCCCCAGCATTTT. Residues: CASSPRPTNSNQPQHF.

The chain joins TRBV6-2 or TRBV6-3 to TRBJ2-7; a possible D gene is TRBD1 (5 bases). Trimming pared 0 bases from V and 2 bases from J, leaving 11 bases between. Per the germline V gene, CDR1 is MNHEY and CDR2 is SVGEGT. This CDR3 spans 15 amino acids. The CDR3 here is CASSYSFQGTYEQYF. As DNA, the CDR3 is TGTGCCAGCAGTTACTCGTTTCAGGGAACCTACGAGCAGTACTTC.